The 18 T cell receptor beta chains reported below all come from one sample, sequenced in a study of blood T cell repertoires in COVID-19. The table came from immunoSEQ multiplex PCR; TCRdb's copy has only in-frame clones and leaves some out. This repertoire shows over 130,000 clones, 75% to 90% found once; its top ten account for approximately 10%. Sequenced material: peripheral blood. The receptors stem from an elderly woman with acute or convalescent COVID-19.

The rearrangement links TRBV5-1 to TRBJ1-1; D perhaps matches TRBD1 (5 bases). Germline-derived CDR1 and CDR2 are SGHRS and YFSETQ. The V and J ends lost 6 bases and 0 bases respectively, with 12 bases between them. The CDR3 covers 14 residues. CDR3 DNA: TGCGCCAGCACCTCAGGGTCGGTGAACACTGAAGCTTTCTTT. This sequence encodes CASTSGSVNTEAFF.

The chain is built from TRBV6-6 and TRBJ1-3; D unresolved. The CDR3 covers 16 residues. CDR1 and CDR2 (germline): MNHNY, SVGAGI (reference sequence). Trimming shortened V by 0 bases and J by 3 bases, and 12 bases separated the two germline ends. This CDR3 reads CASSYSSAENGNTIYF. CDR3 DNA sequence: TGTGCCAGCAGTTACTCGTCCGCGGAGAATGGAAACACCATATATTTT.

The chain joins TRBV7-2 to TRBJ1-1, with D tentatively TRBD1 (6 bases). The CDR3 extends over 13 amino acids. Trimming removed 5 bases at V and 1 base at J, with 8 bases between. Germline CDR1 and CDR2: SGHTA and FQGNSA. CDR3 in DNA: TGTGCCAGCAGCACCAGGGGGAACACTGAAGCTTTCTTT. Translating it yields CASSTRGNTEAFF.

This sequence joins TRBV30 and TRBJ1-2, with TRBD1 matching 12 bases. The CDR3 sequence is 14 residues long. The germline V gene encodes CDR1 GTSNPN and CDR2 SVGIG (reference sequence). V gave up 5 bases and J gave up 6 bases; unmatched junction bases: 7. DNA of the CDR3: TGTGCCTGGCGGGACAGGGGGCGATTGAATGGCTACACCTTC. This codes for CAWRDRGRLNGYTF.

The chain links TRBV10-3 to TRBJ1-2, with TRBD1 matching 9 bases. After removal of 6 bases from V and 6 bases from J, the junction contained 5 bases not matched to a gene. The CDR3 covers 13 residues. Germline V CDR1 and CDR2: ENHRY, SYGVKD. The CDR3 DNA follows: TGTGCCATCAGCGGACAGGGGAGGAATGGCTACACCTTC. Amino acids: CAISGQGRNGYTF.

V gene TRBV18 combines with J gene TRBJ1-1, with 8 positions matching TRBD1. CDR1 and CDR2 (germline): KGHSH, LQKENI. The CDR3 covers 13 residues. V shed 4 bases, J shed 4 bases, and the junction held 2 bases outside the gene matches. CDR3 nucleotides: TGTGCCAGCTCACTTACAGGGGGCACTGAAGCTTTCTTT. Protein product: CASSLTGGTEAFF.

The V gene is TRBV5-1, the J gene TRBJ1-2; 7 bases are a match to TRBD1. The CDR3 loop spans 12 amino acids. V shed 7 bases and J 7 bases; nucleotides not matched to a gene: 7. CDR1 is SGHRS and CDR2 is YFSETQ in the germline V gene. The CDR3 nucleotides read TGCGCCAGCTCTGGACAGGATGCTGGCTACACCTTC. Translation gives CASSGQDAGYTF.

The chain is built from TRBV7-3 and TRBJ2-2; 8 bases agree with TRBD1. The CDR3 length is 15 residues. In germline, CDR1 is SGHTA, CDR2 FQGTGA. Unmatched junction bases numbered 5, after V lost 3 bases and J lost 5 bases. The CDR3 is CASSFDRGGTGELFF. The CDR3 bases are TGTGCCAGCAGCTTTGACAGGGGTGGGACCGGGGAGCTGTTTTTT.

The V gene is TRBV5-3, the J gene TRBJ2-2, with D maybe TRBD1 (5 bases). TRBV5-3 is an open reading frame whose function is uncertain. The length of the CDR3 is 18 residues. Trimming stripped 0 bases from V and 1 base from J, with 16 bases between. The CDR3 loop reads CARSLVVQVHLNTGELFF. Here the CDR3 DNA reads TGTGCCAGAAGCTTGGTAGTACAGGTTCATCTGAACACCGGGGAGCTGTTTTTT.

The chain carries TRBV6-1 and TRBJ2-1; D remains ambiguous. V was clipped by 0 bases and J by 0 bases, with 12 bases between them. The germline V gene has CDR1 MNHNS and CDR2 SASEGT. This CDR3 is built from 17 residues. Written as DNA, the CDR3 is TGTGCCAGCAGTGAAGCTAGCCTGATACCCTCCTACAATGAGCAGTTCTTC. Protein: CASSEASLIPSYNEQFF.

The chain is built from TRBV7-2 and TRBJ1-1, with a tentative D call TRBD1 (6 bases). Germline V CDR1 and CDR2: SGHTA, FQGNSA. Trimming took 1 base from V and 0 from J, leaving 15 bases between them. The CDR3 has 17 amino acids. The CDR3 DNA reads TGTGCCAGCAGCTTAGGGACAGTTTGGGGAATGAACACTGAAGCTTTCTTT. As protein: CASSLGTVWGMNTEAFF.

The genes are TRBV7-2 and TRBJ1-1; D uncertain. The CDR3 runs 14 residues. CDR1 is SGHTA and CDR2 is FQGNSA in the germline V gene. Trimming removed 1 base at V and 5 bases at J, with 11 bases between. The CDR3 protein is CASSLDPGYTEAFF. CDR3 in DNA: TGTGCCAGCAGCTTAGATCCGGGTTATACTGAAGCTTTCTTT.

V gene TRBV10-3 combines with J gene TRBJ1-2, with TRBD1 identical over 9 bases. Trimming removed 4 bases from V and 3 bases from J; junction bases left unmatched: 15. Germline CDR1 is ENHRY and CDR2 is SYGVKD. The CDR3 sequence is 18 residues long. CDR3 DNA sequence: TGTGCCATCAGTGCGTCTCCCGGGACAGGGAGGAGTGACTATGGCTACACCTTC. It specifies CAISASPGTGRSDYGYTF.

V and J are TRBV5-1 and TRBJ2-7, with 7 bases fitting TRBD1. V gave up 2 bases and J gave up 1 base; unmatched junction bases: 6. This CDR3 contains 15 residues. The V gene's germline CDR1 is SGHRS and CDR2 YFSETQ. The CDR3 loop reads CASSLGTEFSYEQYF. CDR3 nucleotide sequence: TGCGCCAGCAGCTTAGGGACAGAGTTTTCCTACGAGCAGTACTTC.

The V and J genes are TRBV2 and TRBJ1-1; 9 positions agree with TRBD1. With 6 bases clipped from V and 4 bases from J, the junction kept 6 bases outside the gene matches. Germline V gene data show CDR1 as SNHLY and CDR2 as FYNNEI. The CDR3 spans 14 residues. The DNA for the CDR3 is TGTGCCAGCAGCCAGGACAGGGGAGGCACTGAAGCTTTCTTT. This translates into CASSQDRGGTEAFF.

The chain links TRBV19 to TRBJ2-7; 11 nucleotides match TRBD1. The CDR3 runs to 15 residues. In germline, CDR1 is LNHDA, CDR2 SQIVND (reference sequence). Trimming took 5 bases from V and 7 from J; bases not matched to a gene: 10. The CDR3 reads CASSARTGGRSEQYF. The CDR3 nucleotides are TGTGCCAGTAGTGCCCGGACAGGGGGCCGGAGTGAGCAGTACTTC.

V is TRBV5-4 and J is TRBJ1-1; TRBD1 matches 12 bases. CDR3 length equals 16 residues. Germline V gene lookup returns CDR1 SGHNT and CDR2 YYREEE (reference sequence). Trimming removed 0 bases from V and 2 bases from J; junction bases left unmatched: 2. The CDR3 here is CASSLVGTGGNTEAFF. Here the CDR3 DNA reads TGTGCCAGCAGCTTGGTTGGGACAGGGGGCAACACTGAAGCTTTCTTT.

The rearrangement joins TRBV5-6 to TRBJ1-2; unclear D gene. The ends were cut back, 0 bases at V and 3 bases at J, with 9 bases in the middle. CDR1 is SGHDT, CDR2 YYEEEE, per germline. The CDR3 sequence is 14 residues long. This CDR3 reads CASSLDHRDYGYTF. The CDR3 coding sequence is TGTGCCAGCAGCTTGGATCATAGAGACTATGGCTACACCTTC.